A selection of T cell receptor beta chains follows, all from one sample in a study of shared clonotypes between healthy human individuals. Produced via immunoSEQ multiplex PCR; TCRdb's table is partial and in-frame only. This sample carries some 2.1 million clones, 90% to 95% of them seen once, and the ten largest clones take 0.1% to 0.15%. Material: naive CD4+ T cells sorted from blood. Receptor source: a man aged 18 to 30 in good health. Each CDR3 is given with its conserved first and last residue. Each record gives: D gene, CDR3 length, J gene, V gene, clone size, CDR3 DNA, CDR3 protein. A D gene is named only where the DNA matches it firmly. The size entry is marked missing in some rows and otherwise reads once, few, many or a size class.

>-|14|TRBJ2-2|TRBV4-2|-
TGTGCCAGCAGCCAAACGGGGAACACCGGGGAGCTGTTTTTT
CASSQTGNTGELFF
>-|15|TRBJ2-5|TRBV9|once
TGTGCCAGCAGCGTATCGGTCGGCCGACAAGAGACCCAGTACTTC
CASSVSVGRQETQYF
>TRBD1|17|TRBJ2-5|TRBV6-1|-
TGTGCCAGCAGTGAAGCAACGACCACAGGGGGCGGGGAGACCCAGTACTTC
CASSEATTTGGGETQYF
>TRBD2|16|TRBJ2-3|TRBV4-1|once
TGCGCCAGCAGCCGGGGTAGCGGGGGGAAGACAGATACGCAGTATTTT
CASSRGSGGKTDTQYF
>-|15|TRBJ2-7|TRBV5-1|-
TGCGTTTTAGAACCGGGGGCGCAGGGCAACGGCGAGCAGTACTTC
CVLEPGAQGNGEQYF
>-|13|TRBJ2-7|TRBV6-5|-
TGTGCCAGCAGCTATGACGAAGGTTACGAGCAGTACTTC
CASSYDEGYEQYF
>-|16|TRBJ2-7|TRBV5-4|once
TGTGCCAGCAGCCCCAGCTTCGGCTCCAGGACCTACGAGCAGTACTTC
CASSPSFGSRTYEQYF
>TRBD2|16|TRBJ2-3|TRBV2|-
TGTGCCAGCAGTGAAGCGTTCCTAGCGGGAGCAGATACGCAGTATTTT
CASSEAFLAGADTQYF
>-|15|TRBJ2-4|TRBV5-1|-
TGCGCCAGCATGGCGACCGGTATATCGGGAAACATTCAGTACTTC
CASMATGISGNIQYF
>TRBD1|15|TRBJ2-7|TRBV5-5|-
TGTGCCAGCAGCTTGGGCCGAGACAGGGCCTACGAGCAGTACTTC
CASSLGRDRAYEQYF
>TRBD1|15|TRBJ2-5|TRBV6-1|-
TGTGCCAGCAGTAAGGGACAGTCTTACCAAGAGACCCAGTACTTC
CASSKGQSYQETQYF
>-|14|TRBJ2-5|TRBV5-4|-
TGTGCCAGCAGCACCGGACAGTCCCAAGAGACCCAGTACTTC
CASSTGQSQETQYF
>TRBD2|16|TRBJ2-5|TRBV2|-
TGTGCCAGCAGGAGAAGAGTTAGCGGGAGTCGGGAGACCCAGTACTTC
CASRRRVSGSRETQYF
>-|15|TRBJ2-1|TRBV6-5|once
TGTGCCAGCAGTTTGGGACTTTACGTCTACAATGAGCAGTTCTTC
CASSLGLYVYNEQFF
>TRBD1|14|TRBJ2-3|TRBV29-1|-
TGCAGCATTAGGGACAGGGGTAGCACAGATACGCAGTATTTT
CSIRDRGSTDTQYF
>-|17|TRBJ2-6|TRBV10-3|-
TGTGCCTCTTTACCGGGGGCTCTCAGCTCTGGGGCCAACGTCCTGACTTTC
CASLPGALSSGANVLTF
>-|13|TRBJ2-3|TRBV2|-
TGTGCCAGCAGCAAGGAGATCACAGATACGCAGTATTTT
CASSKEITDTQYF
>-|16|TRBJ2-3|TRBV5-4|-
TGTGCCAGCAGCTTAAGTTGGGGGGCGCGGACAGATACGCAGTATTTT
CASSLSWGARTDTQYF
>-|16|TRBJ2-1|TRBV5-6|-
TGTGCCAGCAGCTTTGACCGGGGGCCTGTTTACAATGAGCAGTTCTTC
CASSFDRGPVYNEQFF
>TRBD2|15|TRBJ2-1|TRBV10-3|-
TGTGCCATCAGTGATAGCGGGGGTCCCTACAATGAGCAGTTCTTC
CAISDSGGPYNEQFF
>-|13|TRBJ2-2|TRBV30|-
TGTGCCTGGAGTGTACTAAGCACCGGGGAGCTGTTTTTT
CAWSVLSTGELFF
>-|13|TRBJ1-1|TRBV10-3|-
TGTGCCCCCCTCCCAAGCTGCGGCACTGAAGCTTTCTTT
CAPLPSCGTEAFF
>TRBD2|14|TRBJ2-7|TRBV5-6|-
TGTGCCAGCAGCCAAGCGGGGGGCGGCTACGAGCAGTACTTC
CASSQAGGGYEQYF
>TRBD1|17|TRBJ1-4|TRBV29-1|-
TGCAGCGTCGCCGGTCCCGGGACAGGGGGCTTGGCTGAAAAACTGTTTTTT
CSVAGPGTGGLAEKLFF
>TRBD2|16|TRBJ2-5|TRBV10-3|-
TGTGCCATCAGTGAGGCAGCGGGGTATGGCTCAGAGACCCAGTACTTC
CAISEAAGYGSETQYF
>-|15|TRBJ1-4|TRBV5-1|-
TGCGCCAGCAGCAGGACGGTTCCAACTAATGAAAAACTGTTTTTT
CASSRTVPTNEKLFF
>-|15|TRBJ2-3|TRBV7-2|-
TGTGCCAGCAGCTTAGCATCGGGTAGCACAGATACGCAGTATTTT
CASSLASGSTDTQYF
>TRBD1|14|TRBJ1-3|TRBV29-1|-
TGCAGCGTGACCGGGACAGGGGTCGGAAACACCATATATTTT
CSVTGTGVGNTIYF
>TRBD1|16|TRBJ2-7|TRBV11-2|-
TGTGCCAGCAGAAGTCCGGGACAGGGCACATCCTACGAGCAGTACTTC
CASRSPGQGTSYEQYF
>TRBD2|17|TRBJ2-5|TRBV5-1|-
TGCGCCAGCAGCTTGGGTCGGCTAGCGGGAGGAGGAGAGACCCAGTACTTC
CASSLGRLAGGGETQYF
>-|15|TRBJ1-1|TRBV5-6|-
TGTGCCAGCAGCTTGGAACCGGGGAAATGGTCTGAAGCTTTCTTT
CASSLEPGKWSEAFF
>-|15|TRBJ2-1|TRBV30|-
TGTGCCTGGGGGGAAGGGGGAAGCTCCTACAATGAGCAGTTCTTC
CAWGEGGSSYNEQFF
>TRBD1|13|TRBJ1-1|TRBV6-5|once
TGTGCCAGCATTGTCGGACAGGGGGGAGAAGCTTTCTTT
CASIVGQGGEAFF
>-|12|TRBJ2-3|TRBV18|-
TGTGCCAGCTCACCCGCGATGGATACGCAGTATTTT
CASSPAMDTQYF
>TRBD1|16|TRBJ2-3|TRBV10-3|-
TGTGCCATCAGTGTGGGGGACAGGCTTTTGAGTAATACGCAGTATTTT
CAISVGDRLLSNTQYF
>-|14|TRBJ1-2|TRBV7-2|-
TGTGCCAGCAGCCAGGGTCGGGGGGCGGTTGGCTACACCTTC
CASSQGRGAVGYTF
>-|13|TRBJ2-5|TRBV5-1|once
TGCGCCAGCAGCTTGAGACAGAAAGAGACCCAGTACTTC
CASSLRQKETQYF
>-|13|TRBJ1-2|TRBV7-2|-
TGCGCCAGCAGCTTAGTAGGAGGCTATGGCTACACCTTC
CASSLVGGYGYTF
>-|15|TRBJ2-3|TRBV5-4|once
TGTGCCAGCACCAAGAGGGCCGGGGGCACAGATACGCAGTATTTT
CASTKRAGGTDTQYF
>TRBD1|15|TRBJ1-5|TRBV29-1|-
TGCAGCGTCTCGGTCGGGGACAGCCTCAATCAGCCCCAGCATTTT
CSVSVGDSLNQPQHF
>-|12|TRBJ2-2|TRBV6-5|once
TGTGCCAGCAGCCGCGCGGGCGGGGAGCTGTTTTTT
CASSRAGGELFF
>TRBD1|15|TRBJ1-5|TRBV7-2|-
TGTGCCAGCAGCTTAGTCGGACAGGGCAATCAGCCCCAGCATTTT
CASSLVGQGNQPQHF
>-|11|TRBJ1-2|TRBV5-4|-
TGTGCCAGCAGCTTGGACCGCGGCTACACCTTC
CASSLDRGYTF
>TRBD1|14|TRBJ1-1|TRBV30|once
TGTGCCTGGAGTGTAGGACAGGGGAGCACTGAAGCTTTCTTT
CAWSVGQGSTEAFF
>-|12|TRBJ2-2|TRBV4-3|-
TGCGCCAGCAGCCAAGAAACCGGGGAGCTGTTTTTT
CASSQETGELFF
>-|15|TRBJ2-1|TRBV30|-
TGTGCCTTGATGACTATTCCGAGCTCCTACAATGAGCAGTTCTTC
CALMTIPSSYNEQFF
>TRBD2|15|TRBJ2-5|TRBV18|-
TGTGCCAGCTCACCACTAGCGGGGTCAGAGGAGACCCAGTACTTC
CASSPLAGSEETQYF
>TRBD1|15|TRBJ2-7|TRBV5-1|-
TGCGCCAGCAGCCGGACCGGGACAGGGGGCGACGAGCAGTACTTC
CASSRTGTGGDEQYF
>-|15|TRBJ2-5|TRBV6-6|-
TGTGCCAGCAGTCCCACAGGGGGCTGGCGGGAGGAGAAGTACTTC
CASSPTGGWREEKYF
>-|12|TRBJ2-1|TRBV6-1|-
TGTGCCAGCAGCCCAGCGGGCAGTGAGCAGTTCTTC
CASSPAGSEQFF
>-|14|TRBJ2-7|TRBV27|-
TGTGCCAGCAGTTTATTTGGGGATTTATACGAGCAGTACTTC
CASSLFGDLYEQYF
>-|13|TRBJ1-1|TRBV6-5|-
TGTGCCAGCAGTTACTCGGAGTGGACTGAAGCTTTCTTT
CASSYSEWTEAFF
>-|14|TRBJ2-2|TRBV2|-
TGTGCCAGCAGTGCGGTCTCAAACACCGGGGAGCTGTTTTTT
CASSAVSNTGELFF